This TCR beta chain was sequenced for a study of blood T cells in healthy people across ages. This clonotype has more than one count but fewer than ten. What it binds is not known. General study findings and limits: There was a strong correlation between TCR beta diversity and naive T cell percentage.

In germline, CDR1 is MNHEY, CDR2 SMNVEV (reference sequence). V lost 3 bases to trimming and J lost 0 bases, with 12 bases between them. The CDR3 spans 17 residues. Combining a sample-barcoded 5' primer with a J-beta primer mix, a second PCR ran for 7 to 11 cycles. Individual samples furnished no less than 2.5 million CDR3-containing paired-end reads apiece. TCRdb itself ran the 5' RACE reads through MiXCR, one entry per CDR3 protein. The table shows some 640,000 distinct CDR3 sequences, with roughly 49% occurring only once. V usage is TRBV27 and J usage is TRBJ1-6; D unresolved. The source is a woman aged 55-70 years in good health. The sequenced sample consisted of blood. The CDR3 sequence: CASSLNPMSSYNSPLHF. The CDR3 region has the DNA TGTGCCAGCAGTTTGAATCCGATGAGCTCCTATAATTCACCCCTCCACTTT.